This TCR beta chain was sequenced during a study of blood T cells in healthy people across ages. Drawn from each donor were about 9 milliliters of peripheral blood. Sample-barcoded 5' priming and a J-beta primer mix drove a second PCR of about 7 to 11 cycles. TCRdb re-derived calls from the 5' RACE reads in MiXCR, one entry per CDR3 protein. This table has roughly 1,000,000 distinct CDR3 sequences, under 30% appearing once. Between the trimmed V and J ends, which lost 2 bases and 7 bases, there was a span of 15 bases. Germline lookup yields CDR1 MDHEN and CDR2 SYDVKM. The CDR3 is 14 amino acids. These same data were also listed under a study on T cells of mothers and their children.

Source material: blood. The sequence was obtained from a girl aged 2-15 years in good health. This chain connects TRBV28 to TRBJ2-7; a possible D gene is TRBD2 (6 bases). The CDR3 sequence: CASSLIGSRKEQYF. The CDR3 bases are TGTGCCAGCAGTTTAATCGGGAGTCGAAAGGAGCAGTACTTC. Looking up the rest from reference TRBV28 and TRBJ2-7 gives the full variable domain: DVKVTQSSRYLVKRTGEKVFLECVQDMDHENMFWYRQDPGLGLRLIYFSYDVKMKEKGDIPEGYSVSREKKERFSLILESASTNQTSMYLCASSLIGSRKEQYFGPGTRLTVT.